These 5 T cell receptor beta chains came from one sample sequenced in a study of type 1 regulatory T cells. No antigen has been assigned to these receptors. TCRdb ran MiXCR on the reads and lists one entry per CDR3 protein. In the table there are about 23,000 distinct CDR3 sequences, about 45% of which are singletons. Input material: cultured T cells, either the whole culture or a sorted T cell fraction (not recorded which). The receptor set was obtained from a human donor in good health.

The CDR3 region is CASSFRTSGALNTGELFF. Written as DNA, the CDR3 is TGTGCCAGCAGCTTTCGGACTAGCGGGGCCTTAAACACCGGGGAGCTGTTTTTT. The rearrangement links TRBV6-5 to TRBJ2-2; 12 nucleotides line up with TRBD2. This CDR3 region has 18 residues. CDR1 is MNHEY, CDR2 SVGAGI, per germline. Trimming removed 6 bases from V and 2 bases from J; junction bases left unmatched: 10.

This clonotype was detected only a few times. The chain combines TRBV3-1 with TRBJ2-4; D gene ambiguous. V was trimmed by 1 base and J by 0 bases, leaving 13 bases between them. The CDR3 extends over 17 amino acids. Per germline, CDR1 LGHDT and CDR2 YNNKEL (reference sequence). DNA of the CDR3: TGTGCCAGCAGCCAAGGGGTGATTGAACTAGCCAAAAACATTCAGTACTTC. Amino acid sequence: CASSQGVIELAKNIQYF. The entire variable domain, with the rest obtained from reference TRBV3-1 and TRBJ2-4, is as follows: DTAVSQTPKYLVTQMGNDKSIKCEQNLGHDTMYWYKQDSKKFLKIMFSYNNKELIINETVPNRFSPKSPDKAHLNLHINSLELGDSAVYFCASSQGVIELAKNIQYFGAGTRLSVL.

The V and J genes are TRBV4-1 and TRBJ2-3; 8 positions agree with TRBD2. With V trimmed by 2 bases and J by 5 bases, 6 bases remained unmatched. Germline V gene sequence: CDR1 MGHRA, CDR2 YSYEKL. The CDR3 runs to 15 residues. The CDR3 DNA sequence: TGCGCCAGCAGCCAACCCGCGGGGGGCAGAGATACGCAGTATTTT. This translates into CASSQPAGGRDTQYF.

The chain carries TRBV11-2 and TRBJ1-1; D gene ambiguous. V was pared by 10 bases and J by 1 base, with 22 bases between. The length of the CDR3 is 16 residues. Germline V gene data show CDR1 as SGHAT and CDR2 as FQNNGV. CDR3 nucleotides: TGTGCCACCACTGGTAGGGAAAAGTTGGGGAACACTGAAGCTTTCTTT. Amino acid sequence: CATTGREKLGNTEAFF.

The V and J genes are TRBV13 and TRBJ2-1; 10 bases agree with TRBD2. The CDR3 consists of 18 residues. Trimming cost V 5 bases and J 0 bases; bases outside gene matches: 10. Germline CDR1 reads PRHDT; CDR2 reads FYEKMQ (reference sequence). CDR3 bases: TGTGCCAGCAGCCGATATAGCGGGGGGATAATCTCCTACAATGAGCAGTTCTTC. Protein: CASSRYSGGIISYNEQFF. The variable domain in full, with the rest retrieved from reference TRBV13 and TRBJ2-1, is AAGVIQSPRHLIKEKRETATLKCYPIPRHDTVYWYQQGPGQDPQFLISFYEKMQSDKGSIPDRFSAQQFSDYHSELNMSSLELGDSALYFCASSRYSGGIISYNEQFFGPGTRLTVL.